This is a list of T cell receptor beta chains from one sample in a study of blood T cell repertoires in COVID-19. Profiled with immunoSEQ multiplex PCR; TCRdb holds only in-frame clones, not every one. This table has about 150,000 clones, 80% to 90% appearing once. The sequencing sample was made of PBMCs or T cells enriched from blood (not recorded which). The origin of the receptors is a man aged 50 or older who had recovered from COVID-19. Both conserved end residues are part of each CDR3. The D gene is left open where the match is weak. Not all rows give a size; the values are once, few, many and, for expanded clones, a class.

d_call	v_call	clone_size	j_call	cdr3_nt	cdr3_aa
-	TRBV2	-	TRBJ1-1	TGTGCCAGCCGGGGTAACATGAACACTGAAGCTTTCTTT	CASRGNMNTEAFF
TRBD1	TRBV9	-	TRBJ1-4	TGTGCCAGCAGCGTAGGGGACAGGGGAAAACTGTTTTTT	CASSVGDRGKLFF
TRBD2	TRBV5-1	-	TRBJ2-2	TGCGCCAGCAGCGGGACTAGCGCCACCGGGGAGCTGTTTTTT	CASSGTSATGELFF
TRBD1	TRBV12-3/TRBV12-4	-	TRBJ1-2	TGTGCCAGCAGCAACAGGGGAGTCGATGGCTACACCTTC	CASSNRGVDGYTF
-	TRBV4-2	-	TRBJ1-5	TGTGCCAGCAGCCAAGATGGTGGACGAGGGTTTAGTCAGCATTTT	CASSQDGGRGFSQHF
TRBD2	TRBV4-1	-	TRBJ2-7	TGCGCCAGCAGCCAATTGGGACTATACTACGAGCAGTACTTC	CASSQLGLYYEQYF
-	TRBV10-2	-	TRBJ2-1	TGCGCCAGCAGCCGGGGACATTACAATGAGCAGTTCTTC	CASSRGHYNEQFF
TRBD2	TRBV19	once	TRBJ2-1	TGTGCCAGTAGTATATCAGCCCCGGTGGTAGCGGGAGCACGTGAGCAGTTCTTC	CASSISAPVVAGAREQFF
TRBD2	TRBV19	-	TRBJ2-1	TGTGCCAGTAGTAGGACTAGTGGGTCCAATGAGCAGTTCTTC	CASSRTSGSNEQFF
-	TRBV18	-	TRBJ1-2	TGTGCCAGCTCACCTTTTCGGGGGGAGAACTATGGCTACACCTTC	CASSPFRGENYGYTF
-	TRBV5-1	-	TRBJ2-3	TGCGCCAGCAGCGCCAGGGGAGATACGCAGTATTTT	CASSARGDTQYF
TRBD2	TRBV7-3	-	TRBJ2-1	TGTGCCAGCAGCCAAGGGAGGGTGTGGGACAATGAGCAGTTCTTC	CASSQGRVWDNEQFF
TRBD1	TRBV7-3	-	TRBJ2-7	TGTGCCAGCAGCTTAACCGGACAGGGCCCTGAGGGGCAGTACTTC	CASSLTGQGPEGQYF
-	TRBV19	-	TRBJ1-2	TGTGCCAGTAGTCCCGCCGGGACTCGGGATGGCTACACCTTC	CASSPAGTRDGYTF
TRBD1	TRBV30	-	TRBJ1-6	TGTGCCTGGATGGGACAGGGTAGCACCTATAATTCACCCCTCCACTTT	CAWMGQGSTYNSPLHF
TRBD1	TRBV5-1	-	TRBJ1-2	TGCGCCAGCAGGGACGGACAGGGGCTTTCCTATGGCTACACCTTC	CASRDGQGLSYGYTF
TRBD1	TRBV16	many	TRBJ2-7	TGTGCCAGCAGCCCAGGGACAGGAGAAAACTACGAGCAGTACTTC	CASSPGTGENYEQYF
-	TRBV5-1	-	TRBJ2-2	TGCGCCAGCAGCTTGGCCGAGATGAACACCGGGGAGCTGTTTTTT	CASSLAEMNTGELFF
-	TRBV7-9	-	TRBJ1-3	TGTGCCAGCAGCCCACAAGGGGCAAGCAACACCATATATTTT	CASSPQGASNTIYF
-	TRBV27	-	TRBJ1-6	TGTGCCAGCAGTCCCAGGGGTTCACCCCTCCACTTT	CASSPRGSPLHF
TRBD1	TRBV6-5	-	TRBJ1-2	TGTGCCAGCACTAGACAGGCAGGGGGCACTGGCTACACCTTC	CASTRQAGGTGYTF
TRBD2	TRBV12-3/TRBV12-4	-	TRBJ2-3	TGTGCCAGCAGTTTAGGGGGGGGTACGCAGTATTTT	CASSLGGGTQYF
TRBD1	TRBV7-2	-	TRBJ1-6	TGTGCCAGCAGCTTAGTTGCGGGACAGGGTTCACCCCTCCACTTT	CASSLVAGQGSPLHF
-	TRBV6-5	-	TRBJ1-1	TGTGCCAGCAGTTACTCGAGGGCCTCCAACACTGAAGCTTTCTTT	CASSYSRASNTEAFF
-	TRBV6-2/TRBV6-3	-	TRBJ1-1	TGTGCCAGCAGTTACAATAGGAGATCGAACACTGAAGCTTTCTTT	CASSYNRRSNTEAFF
-	TRBV6-1	-	TRBJ1-2	TGTGCCAGCAGTGAAAAGACAGGCCTGAACTATGGCTACACCTTC	CASSEKTGLNYGYTF
-	TRBV7-3	-	TRBJ2-2	TGTGCCAGCAGCTGGAGGGGCTCGAACACCGGGGAGCTGTTTTTT	CASSWRGSNTGELFF
TRBD2	TRBV11-2	-	TRBJ2-5	TGTGCCAGCAGCCCCTTATTAGCGGGAGCAGCCCAGTACTTC	CASSPLLAGAAQYF
-	TRBV7-2	-	TRBJ1-5	TGTGCCAGCAGCTTAGACAGGACCAATCAGCCCCAGCATTTT	CASSLDRTNQPQHF
-	TRBV6-5	-	TRBJ1-5	TGTGCCAGCCTCCCGGGAGGCAATCAGCCCCAGCATTTT	CASLPGGNQPQHF
-	TRBV6-5	-	TRBJ1-2	TGTGCCAGCAGTCAGACAGCGAATGGCTACACCTTC	CASSQTANGYTF
TRBD1	TRBV6-5	-	TRBJ1-1	TGTGCCAGCAGTTACCCCAAGGGGGCGAACACTGAAGCTTTCTTT	CASSYPKGANTEAFF
-	TRBV21-1	-	TRBJ1-5	TGTGCCAGCAGCAAAACATGGCTCGGGGGGTCGATCAGGCCGCCCCAGCATTTT	CASSKTWLGGSIRPPQHF
-	TRBV3-1/TRBV3-2	-	TRBJ1-1	TGTGCCAGCAGCCACCAGGGGACTGAAGCTTTCTTT	CASSHQGTEAFF
TRBD1	TRBV5-1	-	TRBJ1-1	TGCGCCAGCAGCTGGCCGGACAGGGACACTGAAGCTTTCTTT	CASSWPDRDTEAFF
-	TRBV6-4	once	TRBJ1-2	TGTGCCAGCAGTGCGGATGGAAGGGGAACCTATGGCTACACCTTC	CASSADGRGTYGYTF
-	TRBV2	-	TRBJ1-4	TGTGCCAGCAGTGGCGGTGAAAAACTGTTTTTT	CASSGGEKLFF
-	TRBV6-5	-	TRBJ1-3	TGTGCCAGCAGTACACAAGTTTCTGGAAACACCATATATTTT	CASSTQVSGNTIYF
-	TRBV28	-	TRBJ1-1	TGTGCCAGCAGTCTTTTCGCAACTATGAACACTGAAGCTTTCTTT	CASSLFATMNTEAFF
-	TRBV7-2	once	TRBJ2-1	TGTGCCAGCAGCTTAAGATTAGACTCCTACAATGAGCAGTTCTTC	CASSLRLDSYNEQFF
TRBD1	TRBV2	-	TRBJ1-1	TGTGCCAGCAGGGATCGACAGGGCGAGGGCACTGAAGCTTTCTTT	CASRDRQGEGTEAFF
-	TRBV7-2	-	TRBJ2-5	TGTGCCAGCAGCTTAGCGCCCCAGGGTGGAGCTGAGACCCAGTACTTC	CASSLAPQGGAETQYF
-	TRBV28	-	TRBJ1-1	TGTGCCAGCACCGCCCCGGGGACTGAAGCTTTCTTT	CASTAPGTEAFF
TRBD1	TRBV18	-	TRBJ1-4	TGTGCCAGCTCACCTAACAGGGGGACAGCTAATGAAAAACTGTTTTTT	CASSPNRGTANEKLFF
-	TRBV6-6	-	TRBJ2-4	TGTGCCAGCAGTCCCCGACGGGGGACAGTTGTAGCCAAAAACATTCAGTACTTC	CASSPRRGTVVAKNIQYF
-	TRBV7-3	-	TRBJ2-3	TGTGCCAGCAGCCCCACGGGGTCCGATACGCAGTATTTT	CASSPTGSDTQYF
-	TRBV3-1/TRBV3-2	few	TRBJ2-7	TGTGCCAGCAGCCAAACAGGGCACGAGCAGTACTTC	CASSQTGHEQYF
TRBD1	TRBV12-3/TRBV12-4	-	TRBJ1-2	TGTGCCAGCAGTTTGGGACAGTCCTATGGCTACACCTTC	CASSLGQSYGYTF
-	TRBV5-1	-	TRBJ1-4	TGCGCCAGCAGCCTGTCAGGGGTAGGGACTAATGAAAAACTGTTTTTT	CASSLSGVGTNEKLFF
TRBD1	TRBV5-4	-	TRBJ2-2	TGTGCCAGCAGCTACGACAGGGGATATGCCGGGGAGCTGTTTTTT	CASSYDRGYAGELFF
-	TRBV11-2	-	TRBJ2-5	TGTGCCAGCAGCTCACAGACCCTTGGAGAGACCCAGTACTTC	CASSSQTLGETQYF
-	TRBV5-1	-	TRBJ1-2	TGCGCCAGCAGCTGGGGCGGGAAAGATGGCTACACCTTC	CASSWGGKDGYTF
TRBD1	TRBV9	-	TRBJ1-1	TGTGCCAGCCAGCGACAGGGCGACACTGAAGCTTTCTTT	CASQRQGDTEAFF
TRBD1	TRBV5-1	-	TRBJ2-2	TGCGCCAGCAGCTTGGGACAGGGGATCACCGGGGAGCTGTTTTTT	CASSLGQGITGELFF
-	TRBV23-1	-	TRBJ1-2	TGCGCCAGCAGTCCCCTTTGGACGGGGAACTCTAACTATGGCTACACCTTC	CASSPLWTGNSNYGYTF
-	TRBV6-5	few	TRBJ1-4	TGTGCCACGGGGCAGGGGAATGAAAAACTGTTTTTT	CATGQGNEKLFF
-	TRBV5-1	-	TRBJ1-3	TGCGCCAGCAGCTTAGGGCCGACAGGCCTCTCTGGAAACACCATATATTTT	CASSLGPTGLSGNTIYF
TRBD1	TRBV25-1	-	TRBJ2-7	TGTGCCAGCAGTGAATCTGGGACAGTCTACGAGCAGTACTTC	CASSESGTVYEQYF
-	TRBV30	-	TRBJ1-6	TGTGCCTGGAGTGTCACAGGGATTAATTCACCCCTCCACTTT	CAWSVTGINSPLHF
TRBD1	TRBV30	-	TRBJ1-2	TGTGCCTGGAGTCGGACAGGGGGTAGCTATGGCTACACCTTC	CAWSRTGGSYGYTF